Below, 32 T cell receptor beta chains from the same sample are listed, as sequenced in a study of cytomegalovirus exposure and HLA in healthy donors. A multiplex PCR was run with 60 Vbeta primers and 13 Jbeta primers. Measured with immunoSEQ multiplex PCR; TCRdb has only the in-frame clones, and not every one. The table lists 95,000 or so clones, around three quarters of them singletons, with around 16% in the top ten. Sequencing was carried out using PBMCs. The receptors were sampled from a woman aged 45-65 years in good health and CMV-seropositive.

The V call is TRBV29-1, the J call TRBJ2-5, with a possible D match to TRBD1 (5 bases). With the DNA end fitting TRBJ2-7 better, the J assignment may be wrong. The CDR3 spans 15 residues. In germline, CDR1 is SQVTM, CDR2 ANQGSEA. CDR3 nucleotides: TGCAGCGTTGAACTATGGGGCACTAATTCCTACGAGCAGTACTTC. Protein: CSVELWGTNSYEQYF.

The chain employs TRBV2 and TRBJ2-7; 9 bases line up with TRBD2. J lost 6 bases, V lost 7 bases, and 13 bases had no gene match. The CDR3 length is 15 residues. Germline V lookup: CDR1 SNHLY, CDR2 FYNNEI. CDR3 sequence reads: CASIPVSGRGSEQYF. The CDR3 DNA reads TGTGCCAGCATTCCGGTTAGCGGGAGAGGGAGCGAGCAGTACTTC.

V usage is TRBV6-6 and J usage is TRBJ1-5; the D gene is possibly TRBD1 (6 bases). There are 15 residues in the CDR3. Trimming took off 2 bases at V and 2 bases at J, with 10 bases between the two ends. CDR1 and CDR2 (germline): MNHNY, SVGAGI (reference sequence). CDR3 loop: CASSYGAGGNQPQHF. The CDR3 DNA reads TGTGCCAGCAGTTACGGGGCAGGGGGCAATCAGCCCCAGCATTTT.

The V call is TRBV5-6, the J call TRBJ2-1, with 8 bases lining up with TRBD1. The germline CDR1 and CDR2 sequences are SGHDT and YYEEEE. The CDR3 contains 15 residues. The V gene end was trimmed by 4 bases and the J gene end by 2 bases; junction bases not matched to a gene: 5. Written as DNA, the CDR3 is TGTGCCAGCAGCAACGGACAGGGCCCCTACAATGAGCAGTTCTTC. Its protein is CASSNGQGPYNEQFF.

The sample holds a few counts of this clone. The chain carries TRBV19 and TRBJ2-5; 8 nucleotides align to TRBD2. V gave up 9 bases and J gave up 5 bases; unmatched junction bases: 11. This CDR3 contains 14 residues. CDR1 LNHDA and CDR2 SQIVND come from the germline V gene (reference sequence). Here the CDR3 DNA reads TGTGCCAGCGGGAGGGGGGTATCCGGGGAGACCCAGTACTTC. Encoded protein: CASGRGVSGETQYF.

The V and J genes are TRBV29-1 and TRBJ1-1; possibly TRBD1 for D (5 bases). V shed 7 bases and J shed 6 bases, with 15 bases lying between them. CDR1 is SQVTM, CDR2 ANQGSEA, per germline. The CDR3 has 12 residues. CDR3 coding DNA: TGCAGCGGTGCCTCGGGGGTGGCTGAAGCTTTCTTT. Translated, it gives CSGASGVAEAFF.

J is TRBJ2-3 and V is TRBV6-1, with D possibly being TRBD1 (6 bases). Germline assignment: CDR1 MNHNS and CDR2 SASEGT. The length of the CDR3 is 12 residues. V lost 5 bases and J lost 6, with 9 bases in between. The CDR3 DNA reads TGTGCCAGCAGTTTTACAGGGGATACGCAGTATTTT. It codes for CASSFTGDTQYF.

The CDR3 here is CASTRTGAYNEQFF. The CDR3 nucleotides are TGTGCCAGCACTAGGACAGGGGCCTACAATGAGCAGTTCTTC. The chain combines TRBV27 with TRBJ2-1; 9 bases map to TRBD1. J lost 2 bases, V lost 7 bases, and 3 bases had no gene match. Germline lookup yields CDR1 MNHEY and CDR2 SMNVEV (reference sequence). The CDR3 loop spans 14 amino acids.

J is TRBJ2-1 and V is TRBV29-1; 8 bases match TRBD2. Germline CDR1 is SQVTM and CDR2 is ANQGSEA. This CDR3 region has 16 residues. V was pared by 6 bases and J by 5 bases, with 15 bases of the junction left unmatched. CDR3 nucleotides: TGCAGCGTAATCTTAACGCAAGCGGGAGTGGACAATGAGCAGTTCTTC. Translated: CSVILTQAGVDNEQFF.

In this sample, this clone turned up once. The chain uses TRBV19 and TRBJ1-6; D is uncertain. CDR1 is LNHDA and CDR2 is SQIVND in the germline V gene (reference sequence). This CDR3 comprises 14 residues. V shed 9 bases and J shed 7 bases, with 16 bases lying between them. The CDR3 loop is CASSDRAGNSPLHF. The CDR3, as DNA: TGTGCCAGCTCGGACCGAGCGGGGAATTCACCCCTCCACTTT.

This clone occurred a few times. This chain uses TRBV5-1 with TRBJ2-3, with 9 bases identical to TRBD2. Germline trimming cut 0 bases from V and 6 bases from J; bases unmatched to any gene: 14. The CDR3 contains 18 residues. Looked up from germline, CDR1 is SGHRS and CDR2 is YFSETQ. This CDR3 is CASSLAASGIGALDTQYF. As DNA, the CDR3 is TGCGCCAGCAGCTTGGCGGCTAGCGGGATTGGGGCACTTGATACGCAGTATTTT.

The chain is built from TRBV27 and TRBJ2-1; 8 positions agree with TRBD1. With V trimmed by 2 bases and J by 6 bases, 3 bases remained unmatched. The CDR3 totals 14 residues. The V gene's germline CDR1 is MNHEY and CDR2 SMNVEV (reference sequence). CDR3 in amino acids: CASSLLDRANEQFF. The CDR3, as DNA: TGTGCCAGCAGTTTACTGGACAGGGCCAATGAGCAGTTCTTC.

This chain connects TRBV2 to TRBJ1-1; TRBD1 aligns across 9 bases. There are 15 residues in the CDR3. V lost 6 bases and J lost 1; bases outside the gene matches: 6. The germline V gene has CDR1 SNHLY and CDR2 FYNNEI. The CDR3 sequence is CASSAGTGQNTEAFF. Written as DNA, the CDR3 is TGTGCCAGCAGCGCTGGGACAGGGCAGAACACTGAAGCTTTCTTT.

The chain links TRBV5-1 to TRBJ2-2, with 7 bases aligning to TRBD1. In germline, CDR1 is SGHRS, CDR2 YFSETQ. V lost 3 bases, J lost 5 bases, and 7 bases stayed unmatched. CDR3 length: 15 residues. The CDR3 nucleotides are TGCGCCAGCAGCTCCGGGACAGACTATACCGGGGAGCTGTTTTTT. It codes for CASSSGTDYTGELFF.

The chain uses TRBV1 and TRBJ2-7; the DNA was not used to check the table's D call, TRBD1. TRBV1 is reported as a pseudogene. CDR3 length equals 19 residues. CDR3: CTSSPPRWTGILIAYEQYF. In DNA, the CDR3 is TGCACCAGCAGCCCCCCCAGATGGACAGGGATTCTCATAGCCTACGAGCAGTACTTC.

The CDR3 here is CASSTRTGSLGEQYF. CDR3 coding DNA: TGTGCCAGCAGTACCCGGACAGGGTCCCTTGGCGAGCAGTACTTC. The V call is TRBV6-1, the J call TRBJ2-7, with TRBD1 matching over 8 bases. Trimming removed 5 bases from V and 6 bases from J; junction bases left unmatched: 12. CDR3 size: 15 residues. CDR1 and CDR2 (germline): MNHNS, SASEGT.

The gene calls are TRBV6-1 and TRBJ2-1; 9 nucleotides agree with TRBD2. This CDR3 is built from 15 residues. The germline CDR1 and CDR2 sequences are MNHNS and SASEGT. Trimming removed 4 bases from V and 2 bases from J; junction bases left unmatched: 3. In DNA form, the CDR3 reads TGTGCCAGCAGTGGGGCGGGGGGGACCTACAATGAGCAGTTCTTC. Translating it yields CASSGAGGTYNEQFF.

The rearrangement uses TRBV7-3 and TRBJ2-7; weak D call: TRBD2 (5 bases). Germline CDR1 is SGHTA and CDR2 is FQGTGA. The V end was cut by 5 bases, the J end by 2 bases, with 25 bases between. The CDR3 has 18 amino acids. The CDR3 bases are TGTGCCAGCAGCCGGACCATCATCAGGACTCGCTCTCCCTACGAGCAGTACTTC. The encoded protein is CASSRTIIRTRSPYEQYF.

The V gene is TRBV19, the J gene TRBJ1-5; tentatively, D is TRBD1 (6 bases). The V and J ends lost 7 bases and 3 bases respectively, with 10 bases between them. CDR1 is LNHDA, CDR2 SQIVND, per germline (reference sequence). The CDR3 is 13 amino acids. CDR3 DNA: TGTGCCAGTACGGCAGGGGACAATCAGCCCCAGCATTTT. This sequence encodes CASTAGDNQPQHF. Looking up the rest from reference TRBV19 and TRBJ1-5 gives the full variable domain: DGGITQSPKYLFRKEGQNVTLSCEQNLNHDAMYWYRQDPGQGLRLIYYSQIVNDFQKGDIAEGYSVSREKKESFPLTVTSAQKNPTAFYLCASTAGDNQPQHFGDGTRLSIL.

V gene TRBV30 combines with J gene TRBJ2-3; 7 bases match TRBD1. Germline V gives CDR1 GTSNPN, CDR2 SVGIG (reference sequence). V shed 2 bases, J shed 3 bases, and the junction held 8 bases outside the gene matches. This CDR3 has 15 amino acids. The CDR3 loop is CAWSWLGTVTDTQYF. In DNA form, the CDR3 reads TGTGCCTGGAGTTGGCTCGGGACAGTGACAGATACGCAGTATTTT.

This clone occurred once. The chain joins TRBV28 to TRBJ1-4, with D unresolved. V lost 6 bases and J lost 8, with 13 bases in between. The CDR3 loop spans 13 amino acids. From germline, CDR1 is MDHEN and CDR2 SYDVKM. The CDR3 region is CASSPSRLEKLFF. CDR3 sequence (DNA): TGTGCCAGCAGCCCATCTAGGCTGGAAAAACTGTTTTTT. Supplemented by reference TRBV28 and TRBJ1-4, the full variable domain reads DVKVTQSSRYLVKRTGEKVFLECVQDMDHENMFWYRQDPGLGLRLIYFSYDVKMKEKGDIPEGYSVSREKKERFSLILESASTNQTSMYLCASSPSRLEKLFFGSGTQLSVL.

In DNA, the CDR3 is TGTGCCAGCAGTAGGGCAGGGGGTTATCAGCCCCAGCATTTT. The encoded protein is CASSRAGGYQPQHF. The V call is TRBV2, the J call TRBJ1-5, with TRBD1 identical over 7 bases. V dropped 5 bases and J dropped 5; count of bases not matched to a gene: 6. The germline gives CDR1 SNHLY, CDR2 FYNNEI. CDR3 length equals 14 residues.

This clone has a handful of counts. The chain carries TRBV6-4 and TRBJ2-1; the match to TRBD2 covers 9 bases. The trim removed 4 bases at V and 5 bases at J, leaving 9 bases unmatched. The germline V gene has CDR1 MRHNA and CDR2 SNTAGT. CDR3 size: 16 residues. CDR3 coding DNA: TGTGCCAGCAGTGTTTTTGCGGGAGGGGGCCACAATGAGCAGTTCTTC. This codes for CASSVFAGGGHNEQFF.

This clone appeared a few times. Here the CDR3 DNA reads TGTGCCAGCAGCGTCCCCGCTAGCGGGAGGGCCGGTTTCACCGGGGAGCTGTTTTTT. The encoded protein is CASSVPASGRAGFTGELFF. The chain links TRBV9 to TRBJ2-2; TRBD2 agrees at 12 bases. V was clipped by 2 bases and J by 4 bases; unmatched bases: 12. Per germline, CDR1 SGDLS and CDR2 YYNGEE. This CDR3 spans 19 amino acids. The complete variable domain, with remaining parts taken from reference TRBV9 and TRBJ2-2, reads DSGVTQTPKHLITATGQRVTLRCSPRSGDLSVYWYQQSLDQGLQFLIQYYNGEERAKGNILERFSAQQFPDLHSELNLSSLELGDSALYFCASSVPASGRAGFTGELFFGEGSRLTVL.

The chain employs TRBV10-3 and TRBJ1-3; possibly TRBD1 for D (5 bases). This CDR3 has 15 residues. V lost 11 bases, J lost 3 bases, and 20 bases lay in between. Germline CDR1 is ENHRY and CDR2 is SYGVKD. The CDR3, as DNA: TGTGCCGCACAAACTTGGGGGGAGAATGGAAACACCATATATTTT. This codes for CAAQTWGENGNTIYF.

For the CDR3, the DNA is TGTGCCAGTAGTATTTCTGCGTACAATGAGCAGTTCTTC. This encodes CASSISAYNEQFF. This chain connects TRBV19 to TRBJ2-1; D remains ambiguous. Germline lookup yields CDR1 LNHDA and CDR2 SQIVND (reference sequence). Trimming took off 3 bases at V and 4 bases at J, with 7 bases between the two ends. The CDR3 length is 13 residues.

This clone appeared a few times. The chain combines TRBV9 with TRBJ2-2; weak D call: TRBD2 (6 bases). This CDR3 is built from 17 residues. The germline V and J ends were trimmed by 0 bases and 3 bases, with 15 bases remaining between them. The germline CDR1 and CDR2 sequences are SGDLS and YYNGEE. The CDR3 bases are TGTGCCAGCAGCGTAGCCCCGGGGGTAATCGACACCGGGGAGCTGTTTTTT. It translates to CASSVAPGVIDTGELFF.

This chain uses TRBV2 with TRBJ2-1, with a possible D match to TRBD2 (6 bases). This CDR3 has 14 residues. The V and J ends lost 8 bases and 1 base respectively, with 12 bases between them. Germline V gene lookup returns CDR1 SNHLY and CDR2 FYNNEI. The CDR3 DNA is TGTGCCAGCGACGTGGCGGGATCCTACAATGAGCAGTTCTTC. Translated: CASDVAGSYNEQFF.

CDR3 in amino acids: CASSLDPTNYEQYF. The CDR3 nucleotides read TGTGCCAGCAGCTTAGACCCGACAAACTACGAGCAGTACTTC. This chain connects TRBV7-9 to TRBJ2-7; unclear D gene. The V gene lost 1 base and the J gene lost 3 bases, with 10 bases spanning the gap. Germline CDR1 reads SEHNR; CDR2 reads FQNEAQ (reference sequence). The CDR3 length is 14 residues.

The rearrangement joins TRBV9 to TRBJ2-1, with 7 positions matching TRBD2. The germline gives CDR1 SGDLS, CDR2 YYNGEE. The CDR3 contains 16 residues. The trim removed 4 bases at V and 4 bases at J, leaving 11 bases unmatched. CDR3 loop: CASSPRLASGYNEQFF. The DNA for the CDR3 is TGTGCCAGCAGCCCCCGTTTGGCTAGCGGTTACAATGAGCAGTTCTTC.

The sample holds one count of this clone. The chain combines TRBV5-4 with TRBJ2-1; 13 bases map to TRBD2. V shed 5 bases and J 8 bases; nucleotides not matched to a gene: 7. Germline V gene data show CDR1 as SGHNT and CDR2 as YYREEE (reference sequence). The CDR3 is 15 residues long. Written as DNA, the CDR3 is TGTGCCAGCAGAACGACTAGCGGGAGGACGGATGAGCAGTTCTTC. This encodes CASRTTSGRTDEQFF.

J is TRBJ1-6 and V is TRBV2; the match to TRBD1 covers 11 bases. V shed 4 bases and J 10 bases; nucleotides not matched to a gene: 0. The V gene's germline CDR1 is SNHLY and CDR2 FYNNEI. The CDR3 is 13 residues long. The CDR3 protein is CASSGDRGSPLHF. The CDR3 DNA follows: TGTGCCAGCAGTGGGGACAGGGGGTCACCCCTCCACTTT. Complete variable domain (other parts from reference TRBV2 and TRBJ1-6): EPEVTQTPSHQVTQMGQEVILRCVPISNHLYFYWYRQILGQKVEFLVSFYNNEISEKSEIFDDQFSVERPDGSNFTLKIRSTKLEDSAMYFCASSGDRGSPLHFGNGTRLTVT.